This TCR beta chain was sequenced in a study of cytomegalovirus exposure and HLA in healthy donors. On the study more broadly: From donors who were HLA-typed, an early data release held approximately 80 million unique TCRs.

Both 60 Vbeta primers and 13 Jbeta primers went into the PCR. Produced via immunoSEQ multiplex PCR; TCRdb's table is partial and in-frame only. The sample has around 120,000 clones; 79% are singletons. CDR1 is MNHEY, CDR2 SVGAGI, per germline. This CDR3 comprises 14 residues. The V gene lost 2 bases and the J gene lost 6 bases, with 14 bases spanning the gap. The sequence was collected from a man aged 25-45 years in good health and CMV-seropositive. The chain is built from TRBV6-5 and TRBJ2-7, with TRBD1 as a possible D gene (5 bases). The specimen sequenced was PBMCs. The CDR3 is CASSYMAGSGEQYF. For the CDR3, the DNA is TGTGCCAGCAGTTACATGGCAGGGTCCGGCGAGCAGTACTTC.